The 12 T cell receptor beta chains listed next were all sequenced from one sample in a study of T cells in Graves' hyperthyroidism and ophthalmopathy. RNA transcripts provided the source from which TCR beta CDR3 regions were amplified. With the HTBI primer set, the TCR CDR3 went through a first round of RT-PCR. TCRdb re-derived calls from the multiplex PCR reads in MiXCR, one entry per CDR3 protein. The data show about 400,000 distinct CDR3 sequences, around 14% seen once. Material: blood. The receptors derive from a woman younger than 45 with Graves' hyperthyroidism.

The V and J genes are TRBV20-1 and TRBJ2-1, with D uncertain. Trimming stripped 1 base from V and 10 bases from J, with 17 bases between. CDR3 length: 14 amino acids. CDR1 is DFQATT, CDR2 SNEGSKA, per germline (reference sequence). For the CDR3, the DNA is TGCAGTGCTAGAGGTGAGTTCAAGAAGGCGGAGCAGTTCTTC. Translating gives CSARGEFKKAEQFF.

This clonotype was observed at least ten times. V is TRBV2 and J is TRBJ2-6; D not certain. CDR1 and CDR2 (germline): SNHLY, FYNNEI. The CDR3 has 15 residues. V was trimmed by 7 bases and J by 0 bases, leaving 10 bases between them. The DNA for the CDR3 is TGTGCCAGCACTGGGATTTCCTCTGGGGCCAACGTCCTGACTTTC. It translates to CASTGISSGANVLTF. Full variable domain (rest looked up from reference TRBV2 and TRBJ2-6): EPEVTQTPSHQVTQMGQEVILRCVPISNHLYFYWYRQILGQKVEFLVSFYNNEISEKSEIFDDQFSVERPDGSNFTLKIRSTKLEDSAMYFCASTGISSGANVLTFGAGSRLTVL.

Comments on this clonotype: A much bigger clone sits one base away, suggesting this may be a read error. CDR3 nucleotide sequence: TGTACCAGCAGCTTCGAGCGGTACACAGATACGCAGTATTTT. It codes for CTSSFERYTDTQYF. The chain uses TRBV5-6 and TRBJ2-3; maybe TRBD2 (5 bases). The germline V gene has CDR1 SGHDT and CDR2 YYEEEE. The CDR3 is made up of 14 amino acids. The full variable domain, in which reference TRBV5-6 and TRBJ2-3 provide the parts outside the CDR3, is DAGVTQSPTHLIKTRGQQVTLRCSPKSGHDTVSWYQQALGQGPQFIFQYYEEEERQRGNFPDRFSGHQFPNYSSELNVNALLLGDSALYLCTSSFERYTDTQYFGPGTRLTVL.

This clonotype occurred many times. V and J are TRBV6-1 and TRBJ2-7, with 8 bases aligning to TRBD1. The CDR3 runs 15 residues. V lost 5 bases, J lost 3 bases, and 9 bases stayed unmatched. The germline V gene has CDR1 MNHNS and CDR2 SASEGT. The CDR3 here is CASSTGQGFVYEQYF. The CDR3, as DNA: TGTGCCAGCAGTACCGGACAGGGTTTTGTCTACGAGCAGTACTTC.

The J gene is TRBJ1-1, the V gene TRBV24-1; D remains unclear. In germline, CDR1 is KGHDR, CDR2 SFDVKD. V was clipped by 1 base and J by 10 bases, with 9 bases between them. The CDR3 runs to 12 residues. As DNA, the CDR3 is TGTGCCACCAGTGATTTATACGGGGTAGCTTTCTTT. As protein: CATSDLYGVAFF.

The chain uses TRBV12-3 or TRBV12-4 and TRBJ2-2; D perhaps matches TRBD1 (5 bases). CDR3 length: 16 residues. V gave up 3 bases and J gave up 2 bases, with 13 bases separating them. As DNA, the CDR3 is TGTGCCAGCAGTTTCCCCACAGGATTCAACACCGGGGAGCTGTTTTTT. This translates into CASSFPTGFNTGELFF.

This chain links TRBV5-1 with TRBJ2-5; D unresolved. Trimming took off 0 bases at V and 1 base at J, with 10 bases between the two ends. Germline V lookup: CDR1 SGHRS, CDR2 YFSETQ. This CDR3 is 15 amino acids long. CDR3 sequence: CASSLGDGIQETQYF. CDR3 bases: TGCGCCAGCAGCTTGGGAGACGGAATCCAAGAGACCCAGTACTTC.

In the case of this clonotype: The junction differs from germline at one of its ends, possibly a read error. The V and J genes are TRBV2 and TRBJ1-5, with D maybe TRBD1 (5 bases). The CDR3 is made up of 14 amino acids. Germline V gene sequence: CDR1 SNHLY, CDR2 FYNNEI. CDR3 residues: CASRRGGVDQPQHF. The CDR3, as DNA: TGCGCCAGCAGGAGGGGCGGGGTGGATCAGCCCCAGCATTTT.

The chain combines TRBV28 with TRBJ2-1, with 9 bases fitting TRBD1. The germline CDR1 and CDR2 sequences are MDHEN and SYDVKM. J gave up 3 bases and V 4 bases, and 7 bases lay outside the gene matches. The CDR3 spans 16 residues. The CDR3 DNA sequence: TGTGCCAGCAGTTCGACCGGGACAGGGTTCTACAATGAGCAGTTCTTC. It is translated as CASSSTGTGFYNEQFF.

This sequence joins TRBV12-5 and TRBJ1-6; D not resolved. Germline CDR1 and CDR2: LGHNT and FRNRAP. V lost 0 bases to trimming and J lost 8 bases, with 17 bases between them. CDR3 length equals 17 residues. This CDR3 is CASGLVPDLRSHSPLHF. The CDR3 DNA is TGTGCTAGTGGTTTGGTACCGGACCTACGATCTCATTCACCCCTCCACTTT. Full variable domain (missing parts from reference TRBV12-5 and TRBJ1-6): DARVTQTPRHKVTEMGQEVTMRCQPILGHNTVFWYRQTMMQGLELLAYFRNRAPLDDSGMPKDRFSAEMPDATLATLKIQPSEPRDSAVYFCASGLVPDLRSHSPLHFGNGTRLTVT.

The table lists this clonotype with many counts. The chain couples TRBV5-1 to TRBJ2-1; D remains unclear. This CDR3 comprises 14 residues. V was shortened by 4 bases and J by 0 bases, with 8 bases between the two germline ends. CDR1 and CDR2 from the germline V gene are SGHRS and YFSETQ. In DNA, the CDR3 is TGCGCCAGCAGCCTTGACCGCTCCTACAATGAGCAGTTCTTC. Residues: CASSLDRSYNEQFF.

This clonotype was observed at least ten times. This sequence joins TRBV3-1 and TRBJ2-5, with D tentatively TRBD1 (6 bases). Germline V gene data show CDR1 as LGHDT and CDR2 as YNNKEL (reference sequence). CDR3 length: 14 residues. Trimming removed 2 bases at V and 4 bases at J, with 11 bases between. CDR3 DNA: TGTGCCAGCAGCCAACAGGGGTTCGCAGAGACCCAGTACTTC. It encodes CASSQQGFAETQYF.